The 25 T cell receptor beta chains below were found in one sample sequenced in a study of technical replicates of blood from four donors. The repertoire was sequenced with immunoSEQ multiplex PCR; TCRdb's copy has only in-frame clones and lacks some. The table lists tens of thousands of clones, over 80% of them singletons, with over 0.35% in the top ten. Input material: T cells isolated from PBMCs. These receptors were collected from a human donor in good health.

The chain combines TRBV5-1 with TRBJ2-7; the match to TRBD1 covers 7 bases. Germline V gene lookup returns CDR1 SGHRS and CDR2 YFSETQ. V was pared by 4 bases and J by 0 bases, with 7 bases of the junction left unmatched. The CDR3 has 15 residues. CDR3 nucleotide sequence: TGCGCCAGCAGCCCAGGGACAGTCAGCTCCTACGAGCAGTACTTC. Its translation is CASSPGTVSSYEQYF.

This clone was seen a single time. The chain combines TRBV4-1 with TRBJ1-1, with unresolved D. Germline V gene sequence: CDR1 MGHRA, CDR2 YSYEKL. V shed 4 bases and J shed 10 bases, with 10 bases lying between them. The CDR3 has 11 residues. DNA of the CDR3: TGCGCCAGCAGCCTGGGGAGTGTAGCTTTCTTT. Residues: CASSLGSVAFF.

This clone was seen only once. In DNA form, the CDR3 reads TGTGCCAGCAGCGTAGTTGGGCAGCTTGCAACTAATGAAAAACTGTTTTTT. Amino acid sequence: CASSVVGQLATNEKLFF. V and J are TRBV9 and TRBJ1-4; the D is unclear. V gave up 0 bases and J gave up 0 bases, with 12 bases separating them. Germline CDR1 reads SGDLS; CDR2 reads YYNGEE. The CDR3 is 17 residues long.

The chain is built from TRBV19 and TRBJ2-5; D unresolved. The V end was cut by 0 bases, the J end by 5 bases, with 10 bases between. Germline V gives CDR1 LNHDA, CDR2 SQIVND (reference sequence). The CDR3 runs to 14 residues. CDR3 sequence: CASSIDLGEETQYF. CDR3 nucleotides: TGTGCCAGTAGTATAGATCTAGGAGAGGAGACCCAGTACTTC.

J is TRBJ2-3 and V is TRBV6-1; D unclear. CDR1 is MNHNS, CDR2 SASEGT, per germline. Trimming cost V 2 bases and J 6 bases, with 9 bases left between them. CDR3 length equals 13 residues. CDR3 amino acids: CASSEYIWDTQYF. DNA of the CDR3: TGTGCCAGCAGTGAATACATCTGGGATACGCAGTATTTT.

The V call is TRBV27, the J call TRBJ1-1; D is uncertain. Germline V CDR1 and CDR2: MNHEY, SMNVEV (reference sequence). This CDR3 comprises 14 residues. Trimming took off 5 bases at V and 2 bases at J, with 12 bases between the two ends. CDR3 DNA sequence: TGTGCCAGCAGTATCCAGGCCCTCAACACTGAAGCTTTCTTT. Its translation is CASSIQALNTEAFF.

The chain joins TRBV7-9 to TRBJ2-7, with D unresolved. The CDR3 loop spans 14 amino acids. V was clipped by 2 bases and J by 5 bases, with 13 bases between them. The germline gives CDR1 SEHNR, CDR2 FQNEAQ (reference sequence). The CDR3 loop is CASSLPLESHEQYF. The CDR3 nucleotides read TGTGCCAGCAGCTTACCGCTAGAATCCCACGAGCAGTACTTC.

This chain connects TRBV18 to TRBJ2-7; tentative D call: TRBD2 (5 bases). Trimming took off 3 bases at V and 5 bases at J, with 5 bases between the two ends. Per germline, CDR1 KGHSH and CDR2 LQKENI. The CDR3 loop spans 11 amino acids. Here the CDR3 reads CASSPRDEQYF. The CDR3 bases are TGTGCCAGCTCACCGAGGGACGAGCAGTACTTC.

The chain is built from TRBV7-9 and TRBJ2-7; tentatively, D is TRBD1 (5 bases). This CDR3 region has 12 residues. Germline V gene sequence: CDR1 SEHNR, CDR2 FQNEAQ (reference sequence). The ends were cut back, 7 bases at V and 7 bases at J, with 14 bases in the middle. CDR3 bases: TGTGCCAGCAATGCAGGGTCTGAGGAGCAGTACTTC. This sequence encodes CASNAGSEEQYF.

As DNA, the CDR3 is TGTGCCAGCAGTTCCCTTCGCGGACAGGCGCAAGAGACCCAGTACTTC. Translated: CASSSLRGQAQETQYF. The V gene is TRBV6-5, the J gene TRBJ2-5; 7 bases are shared with TRBD1. The junction had 10 bases not matched to a gene; V was cut back by 4 bases and J by 2 bases. The CDR3 has 16 residues. CDR1 MNHEY and CDR2 SVGAGI come from the germline V gene.

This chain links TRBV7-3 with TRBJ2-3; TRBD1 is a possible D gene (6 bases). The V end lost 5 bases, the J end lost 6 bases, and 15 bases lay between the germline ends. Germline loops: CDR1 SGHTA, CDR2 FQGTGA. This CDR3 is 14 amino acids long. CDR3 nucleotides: TGTGCCAGCAGCCTAGGACAGCTCACGGATACGCAGTATTTT. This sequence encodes CASSLGQLTDTQYF.

CDR3 DNA sequence: TGTGCCAGCAGTGACGACAGGGGGGCCAGACTTAATAGCAATCAGCCCCAGCATTTT. Amino acids: CASSDDRGARLNSNQPQHF. The chain links TRBV2 to TRBJ1-5; 9 positions match TRBD1. This CDR3 has 19 amino acids. Germline V gene data show CDR1 as SNHLY and CDR2 as FYNNEI. V gave up 3 bases and J gave up 0 bases; unmatched junction bases: 12.

The CDR3 sequence: CASSGDSNGYTF. The CDR3 region has the DNA TGTGCCAGCAGTGGGGACAGTAATGGCTACACCTTC. The chain has TRBV6-6 and TRBJ1-2; 7 bases line up with TRBD1. V was pared by 5 bases and J by 6 bases, with 3 bases of the junction left unmatched. Germline values: CDR1 MNHNY, CDR2 SVGAGI (reference sequence). This CDR3 spans 12 amino acids.

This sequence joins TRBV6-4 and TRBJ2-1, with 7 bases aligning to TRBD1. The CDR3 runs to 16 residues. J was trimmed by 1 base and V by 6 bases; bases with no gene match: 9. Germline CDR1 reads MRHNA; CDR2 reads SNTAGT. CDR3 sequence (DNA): TGTGCCAGCAGCGTCATTCCGGGACAGTCCTACAATGAGCAGTTCTTC. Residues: CASSVIPGQSYNEQFF.

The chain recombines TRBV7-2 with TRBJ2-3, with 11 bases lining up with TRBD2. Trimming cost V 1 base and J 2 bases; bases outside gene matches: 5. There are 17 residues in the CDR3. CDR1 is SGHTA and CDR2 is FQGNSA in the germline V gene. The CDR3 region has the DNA TGTGCCAGCAGCTTAGATCCACTAGCGGGAGCCACAGATACGCAGTATTTT. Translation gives CASSLDPLAGATDTQYF.

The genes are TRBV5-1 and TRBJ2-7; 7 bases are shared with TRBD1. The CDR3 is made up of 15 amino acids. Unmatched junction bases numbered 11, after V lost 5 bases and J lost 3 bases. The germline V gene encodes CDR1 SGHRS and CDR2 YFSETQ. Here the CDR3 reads CASSFVDRDNYEQYF. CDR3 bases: TGCGCCAGCAGTTTCGTAGACAGGGATAACTACGAGCAGTACTTC.

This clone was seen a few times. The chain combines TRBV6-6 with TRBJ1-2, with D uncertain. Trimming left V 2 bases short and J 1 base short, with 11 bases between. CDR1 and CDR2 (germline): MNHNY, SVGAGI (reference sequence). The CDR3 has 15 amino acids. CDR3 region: CASSYGRESNYGYTF. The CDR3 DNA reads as TGTGCCAGCAGTTACGGCCGGGAGAGTAACTATGGCTACACCTTC.

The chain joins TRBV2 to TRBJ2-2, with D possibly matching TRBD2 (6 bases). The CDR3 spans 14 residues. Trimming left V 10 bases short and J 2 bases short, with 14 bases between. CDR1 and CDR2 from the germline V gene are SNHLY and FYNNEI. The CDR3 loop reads CATIGGVNTGELFF. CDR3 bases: TGTGCCACCATCGGAGGGGTAAACACCGGGGAGCTGTTTTTT. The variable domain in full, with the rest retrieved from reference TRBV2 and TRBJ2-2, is EPEVTQTPSHQVTQMGQEVILRCVPISNHLYFYWYRQILGQKVEFLVSFYNNEISEKSEIFDDQFSVERPDGSNFTLKIRSTKLEDSAMYFCATIGGVNTGELFFGEGSRLTVL.

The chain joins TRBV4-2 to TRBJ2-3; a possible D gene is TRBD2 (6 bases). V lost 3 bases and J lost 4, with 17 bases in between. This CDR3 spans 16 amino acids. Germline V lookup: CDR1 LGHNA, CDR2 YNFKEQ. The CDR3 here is CASSQGTGQGADTQYF. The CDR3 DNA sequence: TGTGCCAGCAGCCAGGGGACTGGCCAAGGGGCAGATACGCAGTATTTT.

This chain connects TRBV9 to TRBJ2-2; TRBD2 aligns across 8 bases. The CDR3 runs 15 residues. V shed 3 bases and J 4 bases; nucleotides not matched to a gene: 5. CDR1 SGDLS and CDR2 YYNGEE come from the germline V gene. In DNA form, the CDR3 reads TGTGCCAGCAGCGGCGGACTAGCAGCCACCGGGGAGCTGTTTTTT. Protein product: CASSGGLAATGELFF.

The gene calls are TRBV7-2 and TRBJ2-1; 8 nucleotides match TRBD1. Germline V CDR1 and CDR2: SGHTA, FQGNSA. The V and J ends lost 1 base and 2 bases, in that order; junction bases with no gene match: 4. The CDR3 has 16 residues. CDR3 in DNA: TGTGCCAGCAGCTTAGTCCAGGGGGCAGCCTACAATGAGCAGTTCTTC. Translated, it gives CASSLVQGAAYNEQFF.

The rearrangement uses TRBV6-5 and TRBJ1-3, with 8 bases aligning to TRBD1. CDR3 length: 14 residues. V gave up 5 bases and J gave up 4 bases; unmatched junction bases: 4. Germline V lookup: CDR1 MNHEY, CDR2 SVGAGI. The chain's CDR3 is CASSITGGGNTIYF. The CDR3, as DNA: TGTGCCAGCAGTATCACAGGGGGGGGAAACACCATATATTTT.

For the CDR3, the DNA is TGCGCCAGCAGCTTGCGGACAGGCTTTAACTATGGCTACACCTTC. Amino acid sequence: CASSLRTGFNYGYTF. The chain carries TRBV5-1 and TRBJ1-2, with 7 bases matching TRBD1. CDR1 and CDR2 from the germline V gene are SGHRS and YFSETQ. The CDR3 runs 15 residues. The V segment lost 1 base and the J segment 1 base; nucleotides outside the gene matches: 4.

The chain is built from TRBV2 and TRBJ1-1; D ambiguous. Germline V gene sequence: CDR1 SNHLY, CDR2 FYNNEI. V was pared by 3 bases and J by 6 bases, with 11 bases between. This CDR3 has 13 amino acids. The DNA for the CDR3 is TGTGCCAGCAGTGAGAATCGGTTGGCTGAAGCTTTCTTT. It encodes CASSENRLAEAFF. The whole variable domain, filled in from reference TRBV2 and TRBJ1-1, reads EPEVTQTPSHQVTQMGQEVILRCVPISNHLYFYWYRQILGQKVEFLVSFYNNEISEKSEIFDDQFSVERPDGSNFTLKIRSTKLEDSAMYFCASSENRLAEAFFGQGTRLTVV.

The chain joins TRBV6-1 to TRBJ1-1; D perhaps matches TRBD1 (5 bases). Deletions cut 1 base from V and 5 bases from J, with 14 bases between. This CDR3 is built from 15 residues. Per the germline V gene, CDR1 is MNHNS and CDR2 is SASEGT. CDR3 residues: CASSEVVQVGTEAFF. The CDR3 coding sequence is TGTGCCAGCAGTGAAGTGGTACAGGTAGGGACTGAAGCTTTCTTT.